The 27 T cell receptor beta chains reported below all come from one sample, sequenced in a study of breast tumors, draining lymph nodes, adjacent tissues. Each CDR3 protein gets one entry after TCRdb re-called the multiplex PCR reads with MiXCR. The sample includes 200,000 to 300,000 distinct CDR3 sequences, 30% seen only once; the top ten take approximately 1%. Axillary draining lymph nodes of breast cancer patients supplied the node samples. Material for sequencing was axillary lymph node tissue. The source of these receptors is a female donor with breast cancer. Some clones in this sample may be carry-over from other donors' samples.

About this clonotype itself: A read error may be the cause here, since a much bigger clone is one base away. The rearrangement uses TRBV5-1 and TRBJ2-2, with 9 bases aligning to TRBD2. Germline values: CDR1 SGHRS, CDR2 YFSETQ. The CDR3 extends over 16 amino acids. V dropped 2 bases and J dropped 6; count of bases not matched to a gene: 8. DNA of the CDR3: TGCGCCAGCAGCTTCCGGGCTAGCGGGGTCGCCGGGGAGCTGTTTTTT. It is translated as CASSFRASGVAGELFF.

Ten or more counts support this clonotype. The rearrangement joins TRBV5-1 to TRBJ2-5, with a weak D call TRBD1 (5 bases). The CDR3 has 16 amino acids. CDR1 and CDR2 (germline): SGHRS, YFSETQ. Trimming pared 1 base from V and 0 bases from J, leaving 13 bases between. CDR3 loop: CASSLRSGPYQETQYF. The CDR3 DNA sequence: TGCGCCAGCAGCTTGCGGTCAGGGCCGTACCAAGAGACCCAGTACTTC.

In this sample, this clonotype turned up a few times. CDR3 sequence reads: CAWSSGTPNSGNTIYF. The CDR3, as DNA: TGTGCCTGGAGTAGCGGGACGCCAAACTCTGGAAACACCATATATTTT. The chain links TRBV30 to TRBJ1-3; D may be TRBD1 (5 bases). Germline CDR1 GTSNPN, CDR2 SVGIG (reference sequence). Deletions cut 2 bases from V and 0 bases from J, with 14 bases between. There are 16 residues in the CDR3.

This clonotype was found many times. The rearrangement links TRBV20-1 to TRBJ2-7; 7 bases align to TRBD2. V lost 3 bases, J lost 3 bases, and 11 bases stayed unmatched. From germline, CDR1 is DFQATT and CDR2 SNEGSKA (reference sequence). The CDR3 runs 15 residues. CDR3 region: CSARTPPGLNYEQYF. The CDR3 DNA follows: TGCAGTGCTAGGACCCCCCCGGGACTAAACTACGAGCAGTACTTC.

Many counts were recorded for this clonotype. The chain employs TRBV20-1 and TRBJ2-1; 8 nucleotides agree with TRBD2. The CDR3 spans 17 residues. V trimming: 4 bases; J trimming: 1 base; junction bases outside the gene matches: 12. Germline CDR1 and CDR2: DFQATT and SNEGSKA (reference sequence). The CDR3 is CSATSLQSGSSYNEQFF. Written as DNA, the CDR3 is TGCAGTGCTACCAGCCTCCAGAGCGGGAGTTCCTACAATGAGCAGTTCTTC.

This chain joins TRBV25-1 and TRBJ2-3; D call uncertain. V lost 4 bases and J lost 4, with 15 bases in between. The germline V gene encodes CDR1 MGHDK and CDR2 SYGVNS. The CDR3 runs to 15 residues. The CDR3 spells CASSGQALGSDTQYF. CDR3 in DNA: TGTGCCAGCAGTGGGCAAGCATTGGGGTCAGATACGCAGTATTTT.

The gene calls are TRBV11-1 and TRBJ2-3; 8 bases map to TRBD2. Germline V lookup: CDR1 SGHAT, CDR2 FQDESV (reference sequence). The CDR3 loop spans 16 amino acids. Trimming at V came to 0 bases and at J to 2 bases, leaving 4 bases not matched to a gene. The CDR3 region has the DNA TGTGCCAGCAGCTTAGCTCGGGAGGGTGACACAGATACGCAGTATTTT. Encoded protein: CASSLAREGDTDTQYF.

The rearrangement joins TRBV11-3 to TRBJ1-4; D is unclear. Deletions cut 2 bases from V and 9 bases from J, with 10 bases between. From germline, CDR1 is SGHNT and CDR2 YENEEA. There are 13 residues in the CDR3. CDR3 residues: CASSLISRKKLFF. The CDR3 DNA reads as TGTGCCAGCAGCTTAATATCCAGGAAAAAACTGTTTTTT.

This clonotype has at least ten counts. The CDR3 loop is CASSLRTGRSTDTQYF. The CDR3 nucleotides are TGTGCCAGCAGCCTTCGGACAGGGAGGAGTACAGATACGCAGTATTTT. The chain is built from TRBV7-8 and TRBJ2-3; the match to TRBD1 covers 8 bases. Germline CDR1 SGHVS, CDR2 FQNEAQ. This CDR3 region has 16 residues. With V trimmed by 5 bases and J by 3 bases, 10 bases remained unmatched.

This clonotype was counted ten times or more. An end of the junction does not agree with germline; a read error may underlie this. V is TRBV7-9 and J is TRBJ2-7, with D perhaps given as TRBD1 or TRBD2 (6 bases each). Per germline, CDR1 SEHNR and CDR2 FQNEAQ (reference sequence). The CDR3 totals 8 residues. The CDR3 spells CASGGGNF. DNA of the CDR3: TGTGCCAGCGGAGGGGGGAACTTC.

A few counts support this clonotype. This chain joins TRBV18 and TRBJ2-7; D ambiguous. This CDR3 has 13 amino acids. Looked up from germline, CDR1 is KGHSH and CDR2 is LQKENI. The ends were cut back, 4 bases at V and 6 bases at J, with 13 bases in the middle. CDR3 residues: CASSLKARTEQYF. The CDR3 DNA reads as TGTGCCAGCTCACTAAAAGCAAGGACCGAGCAGTACTTC. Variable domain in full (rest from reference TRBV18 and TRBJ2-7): NAGVMQNPRHLVRRRGQEARLRCSPMKGHSHVYWYRQLPEEGLKFMVYLQKENIIDESGMPKERFSAEFPKEGPSILRIQQVVRGDSAAYFCASSLKARTEQYFGPGTRLTVT.

CDR3 bases: TGCGCCAGCCACCGACGGGTGCCAGGTGCGGATGAGCAGTTCTTC. Residues: CASHRRVPGADEQFF. The chain has TRBV5-1 and TRBJ2-1; D is undetermined. The CDR3 covers 15 residues. Trimming stripped 7 bases from V and 8 bases from J, with 22 bases between. Germline CDR1 SGHRS, CDR2 YFSETQ.

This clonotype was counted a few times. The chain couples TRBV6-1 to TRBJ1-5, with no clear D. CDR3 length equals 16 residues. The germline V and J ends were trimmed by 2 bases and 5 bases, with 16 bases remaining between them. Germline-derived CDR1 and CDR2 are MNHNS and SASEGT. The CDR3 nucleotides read TGTGCCAGCAGTGAATTTGGGTTCCCCGGGGATCAGCCCCAGCATTTT. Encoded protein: CASSEFGFPGDQPQHF.

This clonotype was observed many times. The CDR3 sequence: CAWGQGLLYEQYF. CDR3 nucleotides: TGTGCCTGGGGACAGGGATTGTTGTACGAGCAGTACTTC. The chain is built from TRBV30 and TRBJ2-7, with TRBD1 identical over 8 bases. Germline V gene lookup returns CDR1 GTSNPN and CDR2 SVGIG (reference sequence). The CDR3 is made up of 13 amino acids. With 5 bases clipped from V and 4 bases from J, the junction kept 7 bases outside the gene matches.

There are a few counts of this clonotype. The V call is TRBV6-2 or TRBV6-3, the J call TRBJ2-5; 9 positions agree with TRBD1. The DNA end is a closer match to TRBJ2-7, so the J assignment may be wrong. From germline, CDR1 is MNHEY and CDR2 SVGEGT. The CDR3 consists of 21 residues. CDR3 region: CASSYSPGHRGLSSAPSEQYF. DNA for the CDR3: TGTGCCAGCAGTTACTCACCGGGACACAGGGGGCTTTCCAGCGCTCCCTCCGAGCAGTACTTC.

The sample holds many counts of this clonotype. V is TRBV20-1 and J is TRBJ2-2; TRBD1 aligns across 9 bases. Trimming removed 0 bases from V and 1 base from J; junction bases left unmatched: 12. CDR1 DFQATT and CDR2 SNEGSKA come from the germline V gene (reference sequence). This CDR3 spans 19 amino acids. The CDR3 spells CSARDRDRVILGNTGELFF. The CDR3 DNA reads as TGCAGTGCTAGAGATCGGGACAGGGTAATTTTAGGGAACACCGGGGAGCTGTTTTTT.

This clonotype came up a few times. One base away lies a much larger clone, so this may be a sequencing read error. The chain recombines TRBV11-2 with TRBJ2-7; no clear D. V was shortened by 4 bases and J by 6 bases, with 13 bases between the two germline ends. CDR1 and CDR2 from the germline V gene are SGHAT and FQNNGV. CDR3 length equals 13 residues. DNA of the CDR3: TGTGCCAGCAGCTCACCCCCGTACTCCGAGCAGTACTTC. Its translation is CASSSPPYSEQYF.

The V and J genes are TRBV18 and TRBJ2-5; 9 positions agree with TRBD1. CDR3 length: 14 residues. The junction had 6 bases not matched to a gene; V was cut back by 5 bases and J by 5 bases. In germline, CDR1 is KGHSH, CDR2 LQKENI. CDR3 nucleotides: TGTGCCAGCTCAAGGGGACAGGGTGCGGAGACCCAGTACTTC. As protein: CASSRGQGAETQYF.

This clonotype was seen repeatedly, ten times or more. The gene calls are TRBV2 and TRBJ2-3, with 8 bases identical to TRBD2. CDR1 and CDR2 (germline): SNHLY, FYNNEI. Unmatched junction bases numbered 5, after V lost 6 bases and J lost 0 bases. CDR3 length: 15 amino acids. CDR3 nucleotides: TGTGCCAGCAGCAAAACTAGCGGTAGCACAGATACGCAGTATTTT. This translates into CASSKTSGSTDTQYF. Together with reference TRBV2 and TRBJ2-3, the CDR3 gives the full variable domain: EPEVTQTPSHQVTQMGQEVILRCVPISNHLYFYWYRQILGQKVEFLVSFYNNEISEKSEIFDDQFSVERPDGSNFTLKIRSTKLEDSAMYFCASSKTSGSTDTQYFGPGTRLTVL.

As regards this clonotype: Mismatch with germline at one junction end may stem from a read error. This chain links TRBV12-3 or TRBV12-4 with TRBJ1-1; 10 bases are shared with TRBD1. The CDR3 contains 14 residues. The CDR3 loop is CASSRGQGNTKAFF. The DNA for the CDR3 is TGTGCCAGCAGTCGGGGACAGGGGAACACTAAAGCTTTCTTT.

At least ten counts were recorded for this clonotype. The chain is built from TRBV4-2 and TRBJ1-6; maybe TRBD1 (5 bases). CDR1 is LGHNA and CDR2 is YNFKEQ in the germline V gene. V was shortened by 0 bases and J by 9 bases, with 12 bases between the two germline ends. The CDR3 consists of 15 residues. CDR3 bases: TGTGCCAGCAGCCAAGAAGGGGTTCCCCTTTCACCCCTCCACTTT. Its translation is CASSQEGVPLSPLHF.

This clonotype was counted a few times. The CDR3 protein is CASIMIGGAYNEQFF. CDR3 in DNA: TGTGCCAGCATCATGATAGGGGGCGCCTACAATGAGCAGTTCTTC. This chain uses TRBV27 with TRBJ2-1; 7 bases are a match to TRBD1. Trimming cost V 7 bases and J 2 bases; bases outside gene matches: 8. The length of the CDR3 is 15 residues. CDR1 is MNHEY, CDR2 SMNVEV, per germline (reference sequence).

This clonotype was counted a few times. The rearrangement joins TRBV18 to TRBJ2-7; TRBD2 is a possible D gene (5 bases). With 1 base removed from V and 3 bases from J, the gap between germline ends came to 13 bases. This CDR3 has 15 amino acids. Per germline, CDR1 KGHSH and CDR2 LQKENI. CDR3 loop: CASSPRSGNVYEQYF. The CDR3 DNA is TGTGCCAGCTCACCACGGTCCGGGAATGTCTACGAGCAGTACTTC.

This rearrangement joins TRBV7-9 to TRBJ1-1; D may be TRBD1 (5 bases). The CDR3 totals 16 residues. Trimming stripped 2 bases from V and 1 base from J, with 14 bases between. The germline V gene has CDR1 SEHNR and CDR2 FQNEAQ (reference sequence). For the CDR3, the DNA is TGTGCCAGCAGCTTATATCATGGGCAGGGGAACACTGAAGCTTTCTTT. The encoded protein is CASSLYHGQGNTEAFF.

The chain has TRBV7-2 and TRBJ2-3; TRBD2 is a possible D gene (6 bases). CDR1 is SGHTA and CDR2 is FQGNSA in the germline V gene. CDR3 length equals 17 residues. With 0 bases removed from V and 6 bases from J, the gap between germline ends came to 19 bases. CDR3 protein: CASSLAGLGGARDTQYF. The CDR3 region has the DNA TGTGCCAGCAGCTTAGCCGGTCTCGGCGGGGCGAGGGATACGCAGTATTTT.

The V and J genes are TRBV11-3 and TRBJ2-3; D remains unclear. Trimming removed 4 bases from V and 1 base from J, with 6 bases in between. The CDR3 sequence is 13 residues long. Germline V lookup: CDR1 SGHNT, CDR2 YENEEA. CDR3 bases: TGTGCCAGCAGCTCAGAACGCACAGATACGCAGTATTTT. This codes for CASSSERTDTQYF.

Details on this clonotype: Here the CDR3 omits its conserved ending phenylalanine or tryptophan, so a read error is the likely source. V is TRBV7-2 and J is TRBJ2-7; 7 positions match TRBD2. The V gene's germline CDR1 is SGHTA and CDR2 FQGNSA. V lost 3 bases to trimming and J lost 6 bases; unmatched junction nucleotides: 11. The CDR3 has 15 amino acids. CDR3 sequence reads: CASSLVAAGEGEQYL. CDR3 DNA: TGTGCCAGCAGCTTGGTAGCTGCGGGAGAAGGCGAGCAGTACCTC.